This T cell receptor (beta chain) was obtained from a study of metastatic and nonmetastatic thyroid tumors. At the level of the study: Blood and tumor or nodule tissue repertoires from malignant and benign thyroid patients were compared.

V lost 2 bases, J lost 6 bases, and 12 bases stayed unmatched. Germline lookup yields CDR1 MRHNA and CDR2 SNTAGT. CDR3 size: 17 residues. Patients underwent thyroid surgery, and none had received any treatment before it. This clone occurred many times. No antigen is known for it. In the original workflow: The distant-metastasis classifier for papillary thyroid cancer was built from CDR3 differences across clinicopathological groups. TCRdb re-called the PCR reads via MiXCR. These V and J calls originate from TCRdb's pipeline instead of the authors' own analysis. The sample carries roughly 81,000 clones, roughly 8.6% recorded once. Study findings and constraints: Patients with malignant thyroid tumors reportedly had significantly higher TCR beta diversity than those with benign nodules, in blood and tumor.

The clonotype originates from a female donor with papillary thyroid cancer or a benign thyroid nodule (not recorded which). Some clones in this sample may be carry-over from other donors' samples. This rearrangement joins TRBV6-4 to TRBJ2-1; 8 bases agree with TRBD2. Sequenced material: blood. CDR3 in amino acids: CASSDTRGAGEVNEQFF. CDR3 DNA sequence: TGTGCCAGCAGTGACACCCGGGGAGCGGGGGAGGTCAATGAGCAGTTCTTC.